The clone carrying this T cell receptor (beta chain) was found a few times. Its antigen is not identified. 5'-RACE, quantitative and with molecular barcodes, yielded the TCR beta libraries. TCRdb reprocessed the 5' RACE reads via MiXCR and lists one record per CDR3 protein. The table has about 250,000 distinct CDR3 sequences, about 11% seen once. The sample belongs to a study of CD8 T cells in ankylosing spondylitis. V was pared by 6 bases and J by 3 bases, with 8 bases between. This CDR3 has 12 residues. Whole-study findings and limits: A motif in TCR beta, a set of roughly eight highly homologous variants, appeared characteristic of ankylosing spondylitis blood. Disease-linked clones bore a CD8+ phenotype, appearing relatively rarely in peripheral blood. Significant enrichment of disease-linked clones was reported in matched ankylosing spondylitis synovial fluid.

Sequencing was performed on blood, either unsorted or a sorted T cell fraction (not recorded which). The source is a male donor with ankylosing spondylitis or in good health (not recorded which). V gene TRBV12-3 or TRBV12-4 combines with J gene TRBJ1-1; D is unresolved. CDR3 bases: TGTGCCAGCAGCGGTGTGGACACTGAAGCTTTCTTT. As protein: CASSGVDTEAFF.